The 18 T cell receptor beta chains in this list originate from one sample, sequenced in a study of T cell responses to AZD1222 COVID-19 vaccine. Profiled with immunoSEQ multiplex PCR; TCRdb holds only in-frame clones, not every one. Of just under 95,000 clones listed, under 95% were seen once; the top ten hold about a fifth. This specimen was peripheral blood, taken on day 0 of AZD1222 vaccination. These receptor sequences come from an adult in good health.

This rearrangement joins TRBV10-3 to TRBJ2-3, with TRBD2 as a possible D gene (6 bases). Germline V gene lookup returns CDR1 ENHRY and CDR2 SYGVKD. This CDR3 region has 15 residues. The V end lost 7 bases, the J end lost 4 bases, and 18 bases lay between the germline ends. The CDR3 here is CAIKAGHDSPDTQYF. The CDR3 DNA is TGTGCCATCAAGGCGGGGCACGATAGCCCAGATACGCAGTATTTT.

This chain links TRBV28 with TRBJ2-5; TRBD2 aligns across 11 bases. V lost 5 bases to trimming and J lost 5 bases; unmatched junction nucleotides: 16. The CDR3 contains 18 residues. The germline CDR1 and CDR2 sequences are MDHEN and SYDVKM. The CDR3 protein is CASSPGLSSGGQWETQYF. The CDR3 bases are TGTGCCAGCAGTCCCGGGCTCTCTAGCGGGGGGCAGTGGGAGACCCAGTACTTC.

The chain couples TRBV7-9 to TRBJ2-3; D is perhaps TRBD2 (6 bases). The CDR3 contains 15 residues. Trimming removed 5 bases at V and 6 bases at J, with 18 bases between. Germline V lookup: CDR1 SEHNR, CDR2 FQNEAQ (reference sequence). CDR3 sequence: CASSKSGRDLDTQYF. For the CDR3, the DNA is TGTGCCAGCAGCAAAAGTGGAAGGGACTTGGATACGCAGTATTTT. The full variable domain, its missing parts supplied by reference TRBV7-9 and TRBJ2-3, is DTGVSQNPRHKITKRGQNVTFRCDPISEHNRLYWYRQTLGQGPEFLTYFQNEAQLEKSRLLSDRFSAERPKGSFSTLEIQRTEQGDSAMYLCASSKSGRDLDTQYFGPGTRLTVL.

This chain joins TRBV19 and TRBJ1-3; D unresolved. Germline CDR1 reads LNHDA; CDR2 reads SQIVND (reference sequence). V lost 4 bases, J lost 7 bases, and 17 bases lay in between. The CDR3 is 15 amino acids. CDR3 sequence reads: CASSTHQSLSNTIYF. In DNA form, the CDR3 reads TGTGCCAGTAGTACTCATCAGTCTTTGTCTAACACCATATATTTT.

The rearrangement uses TRBV4-3 and TRBJ2-5; a weak D match, TRBD1 (5 bases). V dropped 0 bases and J dropped 2 bases, with 10 bases sitting between them. Germline values: CDR1 LGHNA, CDR2 YSLEER. CDR3 size: 15 residues. CDR3: CASSQDRGFQETQYF. CDR3 sequence (DNA): TGCGCCAGCAGCCAAGATAGGGGTTTTCAAGAGACCCAGTACTTC.

The gene calls are TRBV12-3 or TRBV12-4 and TRBJ1-4; D ambiguous. The CDR3 totals 11 residues. Trimming shortened V by 5 bases and J by 8 bases, and 6 bases separated the two germline ends. CDR3 nucleotides: TGTGCCAGCAGTATACGGGAAAAACTGTTTTTT. Translating it yields CASSIREKLFF.

The chain joins TRBV5-1 to TRBJ2-7, with 11 nucleotides matching TRBD2. The CDR3 spans 16 residues. Germline V gives CDR1 SGHRS, CDR2 YFSETQ. V dropped 5 bases and J dropped 1; count of bases not matched to a gene: 8. The CDR3 loop is CASSRGLAGLSYEQYF. CDR3 in DNA: TGCGCCAGCAGTCGCGGACTAGCGGGTCTTTCCTACGAGCAGTACTTC.

The chain links TRBV27 to TRBJ1-6; D ambiguous. Germline-derived CDR1 and CDR2 are MNHEY and SMNVEV (reference sequence). Trimming left V 6 bases short and J 7 bases short, with 19 bases between. The CDR3 totals 16 residues. The CDR3, as DNA: TGTGCCAGCAGCCTTTTATCAGCTCAACTCAATTCACCCCTCCACTTT. It encodes CASSLLSAQLNSPLHF.

Only one count was recorded for this clone. The rearrangement uses TRBV28 and TRBJ1-2, with 7 bases that match TRBD1. Germline-derived CDR1 and CDR2 are MDHEN and SYDVKM. There are 16 residues in the CDR3. The trim removed 1 base at V and 6 bases at J, leaving 11 bases unmatched. CDR3 coding DNA: TGTGCCAGCAGTTTATTCCGAACCCGACAGGGTAATGGCTACACCTTC. Its translation is CASSLFRTRQGNGYTF.

The chain combines TRBV3-1 (or the pseudogene TRBV3-2) with TRBJ2-5, with 9 bases lining up with TRBD1. The CDR3 loop spans 16 amino acids. The V and J ends lost 4 bases and 0 bases, in that order; junction bases with no gene match: 6. The germline CDR1 and CDR2 sequences are LGHDT and YNNKEL (reference sequence). CDR3 protein: CASSLFWTGDQETQYF. CDR3 in DNA: TGTGCCAGCAGCCTGTTCTGGACAGGGGACCAAGAGACCCAGTACTTC.

The chain recombines TRBV3-1 (or the pseudogene TRBV3-2) with TRBJ1-1, with 9 bases fitting TRBD1. Per germline, CDR1 LGHDT and CDR2 YNNKEL (reference sequence). The V and J ends lost 4 bases and 4 bases, in that order; junction bases with no gene match: 7. The CDR3 runs to 15 residues. CDR3 loop: CASSPRQGGFTEAFF. Here the CDR3 DNA reads TGTGCCAGCAGCCCCCGACAGGGGGGTTTCACTGAAGCTTTCTTT.

The J gene is TRBJ2-7, the V gene TRBV29-1, with D perhaps matching TRBD1 or TRBD2 (6 bases each). There are 14 residues in the CDR3. Germline values: CDR1 SQVTM, CDR2 ANQGSEA. Between the trimmed V and J ends, which lost 3 bases and 3 bases, there was a span of 15 bases. The CDR3 is CSVDRAGGGYEQYF. The CDR3 DNA reads as TGCAGCGTTGATCGGGCCGGGGGCGGCTACGAGCAGTACTTC.

The V and J genes are TRBV4-3 and TRBJ2-6; a weak D match, TRBD2 (7 bases). The germline gives CDR1 LGHNA, CDR2 YSLEER. V lost 4 bases and J lost 0, with 16 bases in between. There are 18 residues in the CDR3. The CDR3 sequence is CASSLQGRGSSGANVLTF. The CDR3 bases are TGCGCCAGCAGCCTCCAGGGGAGGGGGTCCTCTGGGGCCAACGTCCTGACTTTC.

The CDR3 DNA reads TGTGCCAGCAGCATCGAGTCGGGGAACACCGGGGAGCTGTTTTTT. This codes for CASSIESGNTGELFF. The chain links TRBV27 to TRBJ2-2; no firm D call. From germline, CDR1 is MNHEY and CDR2 SMNVEV (reference sequence). CDR3 size: 15 residues. V was clipped by 6 bases and J by 1 base, with 12 bases between them.

The chain combines TRBV5-1 with TRBJ2-7; 8 nucleotides match TRBD1. The ends lost 0 bases at V and 2 bases at J; junction bases unmatched: 4. CDR1 and CDR2 (germline): SGHRS, YFSETQ. This CDR3 comprises 15 residues. In DNA, the CDR3 is TGCGCCAGCAGCTTGGGGACAGGGAGGACCTACGAGCAGTACTTC. Translated: CASSLGTGRTYEQYF.

The chain links TRBV28 to TRBJ2-2; D is uncertain. The germline gives CDR1 MDHEN, CDR2 SYDVKM. The CDR3 is 15 amino acids. Trimming took off 6 bases at V and 6 bases at J, with 17 bases between the two ends. The CDR3 DNA follows: TGTGCCAGCAGCCTCCATGGGGTGGGGTCCGGGGAGCTGTTTTTT. Its protein product is CASSLHGVGSGELFF.

The chain carries TRBV28 and TRBJ1-5, with a weak D call TRBD1 (5 bases). This CDR3 is built from 16 residues. Trimming removed 6 bases at V and 3 bases at J, with 18 bases between. Germline assignment: CDR1 MDHEN and CDR2 SYDVKM. This chain's CDR3 is CASRTLGGSNNQPQHF. As DNA, the CDR3 is TGTGCCAGCAGGACCCTGGGGGGTTCGAACAATCAGCCCCAGCATTTT.

V usage is TRBV7-2 and J usage is TRBJ1-2; TRBD1 matches at 7 bases. This CDR3 comprises 15 residues. J was trimmed by 0 bases and V by 4 bases; bases with no gene match: 5. The germline V gene has CDR1 SGHTA and CDR2 FQGNSA. The CDR3 loop is CASSSRDRTNYGYTF. CDR3 nucleotide sequence: TGTGCCAGCAGCTCCCGGGACAGAACTAACTATGGCTACACCTTC.